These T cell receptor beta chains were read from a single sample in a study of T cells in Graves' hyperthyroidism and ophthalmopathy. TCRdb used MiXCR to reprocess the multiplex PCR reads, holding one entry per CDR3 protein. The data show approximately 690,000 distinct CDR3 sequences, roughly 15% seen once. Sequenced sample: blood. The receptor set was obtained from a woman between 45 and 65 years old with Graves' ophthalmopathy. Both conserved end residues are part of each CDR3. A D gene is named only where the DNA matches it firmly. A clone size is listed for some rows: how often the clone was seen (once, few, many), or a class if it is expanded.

CDR3 DNA: TGTGCCAGCAGAGAGGGGGGACTAGTTGGCAATGAGCAGTTCTTC
CDR3 protein: CASREGGLVGNEQFF
V gene: TRBV12-3/TRBV12-4
clone size: many
D gene: TRBD2
J gene: TRBJ2-1

CDR3 DNA: TGTGCCAACAGGAACGGACAGGGGAACTATGGCTACACCTTC
CDR3 protein: CANRNGQGNYGYTF
V gene: TRBV6-1
clone size: -
D gene: TRBD1
J gene: TRBJ1-2

CDR3 DNA: TGTGCCAGCAGCCTGACCGGGACAGGGGGCGAAACCGGGGAGCTGTTTTTT
CDR3 protein: CASSLTGTGGETGELFF
V gene: TRBV2
clone size: many
D gene: TRBD1
J gene: TRBJ2-2

CDR3 DNA: TGTGCCAGCAGCCCCGACAGACCGGGGAAAGATACGCAGTATTTT
CDR3 protein: CASSPDRPGKDTQYF
V gene: TRBV7-3
clone size: many
D gene: -
J gene: TRBJ2-3

CDR3 DNA: TGCAGTGCTAGAGTCAGACAGGGTCTTAGGAATGAGCAGTTCTTC
CDR3 protein: CSARVRQGLRNEQFF
V gene: TRBV20-1
clone size: many
D gene: TRBD1
J gene: TRBJ2-1

CDR3 DNA: TGCAGCGTTGGTTCGGATTCCTACGAGCAGTACTTC
CDR3 protein: CSVGSDSYEQYF
V gene: TRBV29-1
clone size: once
D gene: -
J gene: TRBJ2-7

CDR3 DNA: TGTGCCGGAGGGAGTACTGAAGCTTTCTTT
CDR3 protein: CAGGSTEAFF
V gene: TRBV30
clone size: many
D gene: -
J gene: TRBJ1-1

CDR3 DNA: TGTGCCAGCAGCCCAGCGGAGGGGGCCGGGGAGCTGTTTTTT
CDR3 protein: CASSPAEGAGELFF
V gene: TRBV7-3
clone size: -
D gene: -
J gene: TRBJ2-2

CDR3 DNA: TGTGCCACCCAAGAGTGGGGAATGAACACTGAAGCTTTCTTT
CDR3 protein: CATQEWGMNTEAFF
V gene: TRBV6-2/TRBV6-3
clone size: many
D gene: -
J gene: TRBJ1-1

CDR3 DNA: TGTGCCAGCACCTCAAAGCGGGAGAGGGGCACCGGGGAGCTGTTTTTT
CDR3 protein: CASTSKRERGTGELFF
V gene: TRBV27
clone size: -
D gene: TRBD2
J gene: TRBJ2-2

CDR3 DNA: TGCGCCAGCAGGTCCGCCTCTGGAAACACCATATATTTT
CDR3 protein: CASRSASGNTIYF
V gene: TRBV5-1
clone size: many
D gene: -
J gene: TRBJ1-3

CDR3 DNA: TGTGCCGGGGGCGAGGGGCGGGGCGAGCAGTACTTC
CDR3 protein: CAGGEGRGEQYF
V gene: TRBV12-3/TRBV12-4
clone size: many
D gene: -
J gene: TRBJ2-7

CDR3 DNA: TGTGCCAGCAAAAAGGAGTTTGGTGAGCAGTTCTTC
CDR3 protein: CASKKEFGEQFF
V gene: TRBV27
clone size: -
D gene: -
J gene: TRBJ2-1

CDR3 DNA: TGTGCCAGCAGCCCCACGACTAGCGGGAGCTTAAATGAGCAGTTCTTC
CDR3 protein: CASSPTTSGSLNEQFF
V gene: TRBV7-3
clone size: many
D gene: TRBD2
J gene: TRBJ2-1

CDR3 DNA: TGCGCCAGCAGCCAAGATTCGGCTAGCGATGAGCAGTTCTTC
CDR3 protein: CASSQDSASDEQFF
V gene: TRBV4-1
clone size: -
D gene: -
J gene: TRBJ2-1

CDR3 DNA: TGTGCCAGCAGCGAGATAGCGGGAGGGAACATTCAGTACTTC
CDR3 protein: CASSEIAGGNIQYF
V gene: TRBV9
clone size: few
D gene: TRBD2
J gene: TRBJ2-4

CDR3 DNA: TGTGCCAGCAGCCCACTGAGACGGATCTCTGGAAACACCATATATTTT
CDR3 protein: CASSPLRRISGNTIYF
V gene: TRBV7-9
clone size: few
D gene: -
J gene: TRBJ1-3

CDR3 DNA: TGTGCCAGCAGTTTGGGAGCGGGGCCCTACAATGAGCAGTTCTTC
CDR3 protein: CASSLGAGPYNEQFF
V gene: TRBV27
clone size: few
D gene: TRBD2
J gene: TRBJ2-1

CDR3 DNA: TGTGCCAGCAGTCCGAGGGGCTTAGTATCCTACGAGCAGTACTTC
CDR3 protein: CASSPRGLVSYEQYF
V gene: TRBV12-3/TRBV12-4
clone size: many
D gene: -
J gene: TRBJ2-7

CDR3 DNA: TGTGCCAGCAGACCTTATTACAGGGATAACAACACTGAAGCTTTCTTT
CDR3 protein: CASRPYYRDNNTEAFF
V gene: TRBV7-6
clone size: -
D gene: -
J gene: TRBJ1-1

CDR3 DNA: TGTGCCAGCAGCTTAAAGGGACTCCTACTAGGCGAGCAGTTCTTC
CDR3 protein: CASSLKGLLLGEQFF
V gene: TRBV11-3
clone size: many
D gene: -
J gene: TRBJ2-1

CDR3 DNA: TGTGCCAGCAGCTTAGACAAGCGGTCCACCGGGGAGCTGTTTTTT
CDR3 protein: CASSLDKRSTGELFF
V gene: TRBV7-2
clone size: -
D gene: -
J gene: TRBJ2-2

CDR3 DNA: TGTGCCAGCCCCCTTAGAGGGAGGGCCCAGTTCTTC
CDR3 protein: CASPLRGRAQFF
V gene: TRBV6-2/TRBV6-3
clone size: few
D gene: TRBD2
J gene: TRBJ2-1

CDR3 DNA: TGTGCCAGCAGTTTCCCGCTCCAGGGAAAAGCCAATTCACCCCTCCACTTT
CDR3 protein: CASSFPLQGKANSPLHF
V gene: TRBV2
clone size: many
D gene: -
J gene: TRBJ1-6

CDR3 DNA: TGTGCCAGCAGCCAGCGCGGGACAGGGGACACAGATACGCAGTATTTT
CDR3 protein: CASSQRGTGDTDTQYF
V gene: TRBV7-8
clone size: many
D gene: TRBD1
J gene: TRBJ2-3

CDR3 DNA: TGTGCCAGCAAGTCGGTCCGCCAGGGGGGATTCGAGCAGTACTTC
CDR3 protein: CASKSVRQGGFEQYF
V gene: TRBV6-2/TRBV6-3
clone size: -
D gene: -
J gene: TRBJ2-7

CDR3 DNA: TGTGCCAGCAGCCCGACGGGGAGGGATAATGAAAAACTGTTTTTT
CDR3 protein: CASSPTGRDNEKLFF
V gene: TRBV7-9
clone size: -
D gene: -
J gene: TRBJ1-4

CDR3 DNA: TGCGCCAGCAGCCAAACCACCTCTCCACGGGAGACCCAGTACTTC
CDR3 protein: CASSQTTSPRETQYF
V gene: TRBV4-3
clone size: few
D gene: -
J gene: TRBJ2-5

CDR3 DNA: TGTGCCAGCAGCTGGGGGACAGAAAGGATGGTCAATGAGCAGTTCTTC
CDR3 protein: CASSWGTERMVNEQFF
V gene: TRBV5-6
clone size: many
D gene: TRBD1
J gene: TRBJ2-1

CDR3 DNA: TGTGCCAGCAGCTTAGGCTGGACTAGCGGGAGCACAGATACGCAGTATTTT
CDR3 protein: CASSLGWTSGSTDTQYF
V gene: TRBV7-2
clone size: -
D gene: TRBD2
J gene: TRBJ2-3

CDR3 DNA: TGTGCCAGCAGTACCCCGCGACAGGGGTCGCACTACGAGCAGTACTTC
CDR3 protein: CASSTPRQGSHYEQYF
V gene: TRBV6-1
clone size: -
D gene: TRBD1
J gene: TRBJ2-7

CDR3 DNA: TGTGCCAGCAGTGAGTATATAGCGGCGACCTCAAACTACGAGCAGTACTTC
CDR3 protein: CASSEYIAATSNYEQYF
V gene: TRBV2
clone size: many
D gene: -
J gene: TRBJ2-7

CDR3 DNA: TGTGCCAGCAGCTTAATACCTCGGGACGGAGCTAACTATGGCTACACCTTC
CDR3 protein: CASSLIPRDGANYGYTF
V gene: TRBV7-6
clone size: many
D gene: -
J gene: TRBJ1-2

CDR3 DNA: TGTGCCTGGAGAATCTACCAAGAGACCCAGTACTTC
CDR3 protein: CAWRIYQETQYF
V gene: TRBV30
clone size: many
D gene: -
J gene: TRBJ2-5

CDR3 DNA: TGTGCCAGCGGCCAGGGAAATTCACCCCTCCACTTT
CDR3 protein: CASGQGNSPLHF
V gene: TRBV6-1
clone size: many
D gene: -
J gene: TRBJ1-6

CDR3 DNA: TGCAGTGCTAGAGATTCTGGGCGGCCGTCCTACGAGCAGTACTTC
CDR3 protein: CSARDSGRPSYEQYF
V gene: TRBV20-1
clone size: many
D gene: -
J gene: TRBJ2-7